The 9 T cell receptor beta chains listed next were all sequenced from one sample in a study of Ad26.COV2.S vaccination and SARS-CoV-2 variants. This table comes from immunoSEQ multiplex PCR, and its TCRdb copy is limited to in-frame clones, with some not included. Here the sample spans 300,000 to 400,000 clones, 85% to 90% being singletons. Treatment defined: about 20 received Ad26.COV2.S at low or high dose, single or two shots; about 5 received placebo; per-sample allocation not given. Material that was analyzed had been drawn on day 63 after the first vaccine or placebo injection. The sequencing used peripheral blood, collected in a trial of Ad26.COV2.S vaccine versus placebo. The receptors derive from a person aged 18-60 years who received the Ad26.COV2.S COVID-19 vaccine or a placebo.

The table lists this clone with a count of one. V and J are TRBV4-2 and TRBJ1-1; TRBD1 matches at 10 bases. Germline CDR1 and CDR2: LGHNA and YNFKEQ. The CDR3 is 18 amino acids. Trimming took 0 bases from V and 1 from J; bases not matched to a gene: 8. CDR3 residues: CASSQDLGQGPQNTEAFF. The DNA for the CDR3 is TGTGCCAGCAGCCAAGATCTGGGACAGGGGCCTCAGAACACTGAAGCTTTCTTT.

This chain links TRBV6-6 with TRBJ1-2; 7 nucleotides line up with TRBD1. Germline CDR1 MNHNY, CDR2 SVGAGI (reference sequence). V was pared by 4 bases and J by 8 bases, with 16 bases of the junction left unmatched. The CDR3 spans 16 residues. CDR3 bases: TGTGCCAGCAGTTCGACTCTATCGGAGGGGGCGCGGGGCTACACCTTC. Amino acid sequence: CASSSTLSEGARGYTF.

The chain links TRBV27 to TRBJ2-2, with 8 bases fitting TRBD2. In germline, CDR1 is MNHEY, CDR2 SMNVEV (reference sequence). The CDR3 is 14 amino acids. The V segment lost 6 bases and the J segment 6 bases; nucleotides outside the gene matches: 6. CDR3 DNA: TGTGCCAGCAGACCGGGGGGGTACTCCGGGGAGCTGTTTTTT. Its translation: CASRPGGYSGELFF.

This chain uses TRBV20-1 with TRBJ2-7, with D possibly TRBD1 on 5 matching bases. Trimming removed 3 bases from V and 7 bases from J, with 10 bases in between. The CDR3 spans 11 residues. The V gene's germline CDR1 is DFQATT and CDR2 SNEGSKA (reference sequence). As DNA, the CDR3 is TGCAGTGCTAGTGGGGCCTGGGAGCAGTACTTC. Protein: CSASGAWEQYF.

The chain has TRBV29-1 and TRBJ2-1; 7 nucleotides agree with TRBD1. Germline V gene sequence: CDR1 SQVTM, CDR2 ANQGSEA. The CDR3 consists of 13 residues. Trimming cost V 2 bases and J 7 bases; bases outside gene matches: 5. The CDR3 DNA follows: TGCAGCGTTGAACAGGGGGTGTCGAATGAGCAGTTCTTC. Translation: CSVEQGVSNEQFF.

The V call is TRBV7-2, the J call TRBJ2-5; tentatively, D is TRBD1 (5 bases). The germline V gene encodes CDR1 SGHTA and CDR2 FQGNSA. Trimming removed 6 bases from V and 4 bases from J, with 15 bases in between. The CDR3 has 14 residues. The CDR3 DNA is TGTGCCAGCAGGTTGGGGTATCAGGGAGAGACCCAGTACTTC. Protein sequence: CASRLGYQGETQYF.

The rearrangement joins TRBV4-1 to TRBJ2-1; D remains unclear. Looked up from germline, CDR1 is MGHRA and CDR2 is YSYEKL. V dropped 0 bases and J dropped 4 bases, with 16 bases sitting between them. There are 17 residues in the CDR3. The CDR3, as DNA: TGCGCCAGCAGCCAAGAATTCTACCCCAGCCCATACAATGAGCAGTTCTTC. This codes for CASSQEFYPSPYNEQFF.

The chain carries TRBV3-1 (or the pseudogene TRBV3-2) and TRBJ1-5, with D maybe TRBD1 (5 bases). The CDR3 loop spans 16 amino acids. Trimming left V 1 base short and J 7 bases short, with 17 bases between. Germline V gene data show CDR1 as LGHDT and CDR2 as YNNKEL (reference sequence). CDR3 sequence reads: CASSQVLGQGIQPQHF. CDR3 DNA sequence: TGTGCCAGCAGCCAAGTCTTAGGGCAGGGTATACAGCCCCAGCATTTT.

The chain is built from TRBV4-3 and TRBJ1-1, with D perhaps matching TRBD1 (5 bases). Germline CDR1 is LGHNA and CDR2 is YSLEER. V was cut by 3 bases and J by 2 bases, with 13 bases left in between. The CDR3 loop spans 15 amino acids. The DNA of the CDR3 is TGCGCCAGCAGCCAGGGGCGGGGGGTAAACACTGAAGCTTTCTTT. Translated: CASSQGRGVNTEAFF.